Sequencing of this TCR beta chain was carried out in a study of early T cells in non-severe SARS-CoV-2 infection. General study results and limits: The VDJdb matching leaned toward anti-spike CD8 responses and overlooked private and CD4 specificities.

As for this clonotype: The antigen is not known.

The V and J ends lost 8 bases and 5 bases, in that order; junction bases with no gene match: 13. From germline, CDR1 is SEHNR and CDR2 FQNEAQ (reference sequence). This CDR3 is 16 amino acids long. Unique molecular identifiers (one per individual cDNA molecule) were attached. A single record per CDR3 protein comes from TCRdb applying MiXCR to the 5' RACE reads. This sample has over 95,000 distinct CDR3 sequences, with roughly 17% found just once. This sequence originates from an adult who was a healthcare worker with PCR-confirmed SARS-CoV-2 infection or an uninfected control (not recorded which). The V gene is TRBV7-9, the J gene TRBJ2-7, with 12 bases matching TRBD1. The material sequenced was whole blood. CDR3 in amino acids: CASGEWEGTGGDEQYF. The DNA for the CDR3 is TGTGCCAGCGGAGAATGGGAGGGGACAGGGGGCGACGAGCAGTACTTC.